The 15 T cell receptor beta chains reported below all come from one sample, sequenced in a study of blood T cell repertoires in COVID-19. Measured with immunoSEQ multiplex PCR; TCRdb has only the in-frame clones, and not every one. The table lists 93,000 or so clones, roughly 84% of them singletons. Sequenced input: peripheral blood. The receptors come from a human donor in a cohort sampled during active COVID-19.

The V and J genes are TRBV27 and TRBJ1-1, with a possible D match to TRBD1 (5 bases). Germline V gives CDR1 MNHEY, CDR2 SMNVEV (reference sequence). The CDR3 loop spans 14 amino acids. V shed 3 bases and J shed 9 bases, with 17 bases lying between them. CDR3 DNA sequence: TGTGCCAGCAGTTTTGCGGGGCGCTTGGGTCAAGCTTTCTTT. Encoded protein: CASSFAGRLGQAFF.

This clone was recorded only once. J is TRBJ1-1 and V is TRBV28; D may be TRBD1 (5 bases). CDR3 length: 13 residues. Germline assignment: CDR1 MDHEN and CDR2 SYDVKM. The germline V and J ends were trimmed by 9 bases and 5 bases, with 16 bases remaining between them. This CDR3 is CASTAGFGTEAFF. The CDR3 nucleotides read TGTGCCAGTACCGCAGGGTTCGGGACTGAAGCTTTCTTT.

The J gene is TRBJ2-7, the V gene TRBV3-1 (or the pseudogene TRBV3-2), with D perhaps TRBD2 (5 bases). Trimming removed 1 base at V and 3 bases at J, with 10 bases between. The CDR3 spans 14 residues. The germline V gene has CDR1 LGHDT and CDR2 YNNKEL (reference sequence). The CDR3 DNA reads TGTGCCAGCAGCCAAGGAGGGTCTCGCTACGAGCAGTACTTC. Encoded protein: CASSQGGSRYEQYF.

The V call is TRBV19, the J call TRBJ1-4; D call uncertain. Germline CDR1 reads LNHDA; CDR2 reads SQIVND (reference sequence). The CDR3 length is 13 residues. V was pared by 5 bases and J by 5 bases, with 9 bases between. CDR3 sequence: CASSAVLNEKLFF. The CDR3 DNA sequence: TGTGCCAGTAGTGCAGTGCTGAATGAAAAACTGTTTTTT.

The rearrangement links TRBV4-1 to TRBJ1-5, with D unclear. Germline lookup yields CDR1 MGHRA and CDR2 YSYEKL. The CDR3 is made up of 13 amino acids. V lost 0 bases and J lost 5, with 5 bases in between. CDR3 nucleotide sequence: TGCGCCAGCAGCCAAGATCGGGATCAGCCCCAGCATTTT. It is translated as CASSQDRDQPQHF.

As DNA, the CDR3 is TGTGCCAGTACCACAGGGGGCACTAATGAAAAACTGTTTTTT. Translated, it gives CASTTGGTNEKLFF. The chain employs TRBV19 and TRBJ1-4; TRBD1 aligns across 9 bases. This CDR3 region has 14 residues. Looked up from germline, CDR1 is LNHDA and CDR2 is SQIVND (reference sequence). Trimming at V came to 7 bases and at J to 2 bases, leaving 2 bases not matched to a gene.

The V and J genes are TRBV20-1 and TRBJ2-1; possible D gene TRBD2, 6 bases. There are 16 residues in the CDR3. V was trimmed by 3 bases and J by 0 bases, leaving 15 bases between them. Germline lookup yields CDR1 DFQATT and CDR2 SNEGSKA (reference sequence). The CDR3 sequence: CSASPPGLRSYNEQFF. CDR3 sequence (DNA): TGCAGTGCTAGTCCCCCGGGACTTCGCTCCTACAATGAGCAGTTCTTC.

This clone was detected once. V gene TRBV2 combines with J gene TRBJ1-6; D remains unclear. The CDR3 extends over 15 amino acids. Germline lookup yields CDR1 SNHLY and CDR2 FYNNEI. Between the trimmed V and J ends, which lost 6 bases and 0 bases, there was a span of 9 bases. The CDR3 DNA reads TGTGCCAGCAGCGAGATGTACTCCTATAATTCACCCCTCCACTTT. It codes for CASSEMYSYNSPLHF.

The chain joins TRBV27 to TRBJ2-1; TRBD1 agrees at 9 bases. From germline, CDR1 is MNHEY and CDR2 SMNVEV (reference sequence). The ends lost 2 bases at V and 4 bases at J; junction bases unmatched: 9. The CDR3 contains 17 residues. The CDR3 DNA sequence: TGTGCCAGCAGTTTAGGGACAGGGCGGAATCTGTACAATGAGCAGTTCTTC. Its protein product is CASSLGTGRNLYNEQFF.

The chain joins TRBV5-1 to TRBJ2-1; 12 nucleotides match TRBD2. CDR3 length equals 15 residues. The V gene's germline CDR1 is SGHRS and CDR2 YFSETQ. The J segment lost 4 bases and the V segment lost 4 bases, leaving 3 bases of the junction unmatched. CDR3 amino acids: CASSTTSGGYNEQFF. The CDR3, as DNA: TGCGCCAGCAGCACGACTAGCGGGGGATACAATGAGCAGTTCTTC.

This chain joins TRBV27 and TRBJ2-2, with D tentatively TRBD2 (5 bases). CDR1 is MNHEY, CDR2 SMNVEV, per germline (reference sequence). The V and J ends lost 0 bases and 2 bases respectively, with 13 bases between them. The CDR3 has 17 residues. In DNA, the CDR3 is TGTGCCAGCAGTTTATCGGTGAGAGGGTTAAACACCGGGGAGCTGTTTTTT. This sequence encodes CASSLSVRGLNTGELFF.

The chain recombines TRBV7-6 with TRBJ1-1; D remains ambiguous. Trimming shortened V by 1 base and J by 0 bases, and 6 bases separated the two germline ends. CDR1 and CDR2 (germline): SGHVS, FNYEAQ. The CDR3 runs 14 residues. CDR3 sequence (DNA): TGTGCCAGCAGCTTAGGGAGTTTGAACACTGAAGCTTTCTTT. This codes for CASSLGSLNTEAFF.

The chain links TRBV18 to TRBJ1-1; D call uncertain. Trimming shortened V by 3 bases and J by 3 bases, and 14 bases separated the two germline ends. Germline V gene sequence: CDR1 KGHSH, CDR2 LQKENI. The CDR3 extends over 15 amino acids. The CDR3 DNA sequence: TGTGCCAGCTCACCGATGGGGTACGGGGACACTGAAGCTTTCTTT. It encodes CASSPMGYGDTEAFF.

This clone came up once. The chain joins TRBV6-2 or TRBV6-3 to TRBJ2-3, with a tentative D call TRBD1 (6 bases). V was trimmed by 2 bases and J by 4 bases, leaving 16 bases between them. The CDR3 consists of 16 residues. The germline CDR1 and CDR2 sequences are MNHEY and SVGEGT. The CDR3 loop reads CASSYPSRGSADTQYF. The CDR3 bases are TGTGCCAGCAGTTACCCCTCCAGGGGTTCGGCAGATACGCAGTATTTT.

The J gene is TRBJ2-2, the V gene TRBV9; D remains ambiguous. The germline gives CDR1 SGDLS, CDR2 YYNGEE. This CDR3 comprises 14 residues. V shed 5 bases and J shed 3 bases, with 11 bases lying between them. The CDR3 reads CASSTQMDTGELFF. The CDR3 coding sequence is TGTGCCAGCAGTACACAGATGGACACCGGGGAGCTGTTTTTT.